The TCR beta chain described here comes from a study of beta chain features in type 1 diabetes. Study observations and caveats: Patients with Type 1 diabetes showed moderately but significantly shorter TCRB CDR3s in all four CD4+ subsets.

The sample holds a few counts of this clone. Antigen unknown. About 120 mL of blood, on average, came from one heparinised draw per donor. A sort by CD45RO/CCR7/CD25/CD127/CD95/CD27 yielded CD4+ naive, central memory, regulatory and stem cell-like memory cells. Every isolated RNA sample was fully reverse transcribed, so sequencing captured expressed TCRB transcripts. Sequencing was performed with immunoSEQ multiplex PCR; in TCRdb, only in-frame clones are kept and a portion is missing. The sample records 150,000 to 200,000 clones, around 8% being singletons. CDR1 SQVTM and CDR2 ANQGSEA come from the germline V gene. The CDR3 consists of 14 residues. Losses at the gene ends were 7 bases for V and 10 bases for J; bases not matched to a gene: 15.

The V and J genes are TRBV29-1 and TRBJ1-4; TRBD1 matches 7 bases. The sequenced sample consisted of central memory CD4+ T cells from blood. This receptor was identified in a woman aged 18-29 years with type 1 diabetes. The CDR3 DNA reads TGCAGCGCAGGGGAAGATAACAGGGGTCCAAAACTGTTTTTT. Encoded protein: CSAGEDNRGPKLFF.